A selection of T cell receptor beta chains follows, all from one sample in a study of T cells in localized non-small cell lung cancer. TCRdb's table, derived via immunoSEQ multiplex PCR, lists solely in-frame clones and lacks some. Seen here are roughly 1,200 clones, approximately 24% observed once, and the top ten hold less than 25%. This specimen was normal lung tissue next to the tumor, taken before any cancer treatment. The origin of the receptors is a man aged 35 to 69 with stage III squamous cell lung carcinoma. Each CDR3 is given with its conserved first and last residue. A D gene is named only where the DNA matches it firmly. Some rows have no size entry. The others give once, few or many, or a class for an expanded clone.

TRBJ1-2 . . TRBV18 CASSKYRDYGYTF TGTGCCAGCTCAAAGTACAGGGACTATGGCTACACCTTC
TRBJ1-5 . few TRBV11-1 CASSPRESQVPQHF TGTGCCAGCAGCCCTCGAGAATCTCAGGTGCCCCAGCATTTT
TRBJ1-2 TRBD1 . TRBV19 CASIPRQGATNYGYTF TGTGCCAGTATCCCGAGACAGGGGGCGACTAACTATGGCTACACCTTC
TRBJ1-3 . . TRBV11-3 CASSPSRRGSGNTIYF TGTGCCAGCAGCCCCTCTCGCCGCGGCTCTGGAAACACCATATATTTT
TRBJ1-5 TRBD1 few TRBV11-3 CASSMGTGKSNQPQHF TGTGCCAGCAGCATGGGGACAGGGAAGAGCAATCAGCCCCAGCATTTT
TRBJ2-3 . . TRBV30 CAWRAKSTDTQYF TGTGCCTGGAGAGCCAAAAGCACAGATACGCAGTATTTT
TRBJ2-1 TRBD2 . TRBV29-1 CSAGTSGYNEQFF TGCAGCGCGGGGACTAGCGGCTACAATGAGCAGTTCTTC
TRBJ2-3 . . TRBV9 CASSVGGRVGDTQYF TGTGCCAGCAGCGTAGGGGGCCGGGTAGGAGATACGCAGTATTTT
TRBJ2-3 . medium-sized TRBV9 CASSLAGDTQYF TGTGCCAGCAGCTTAGCAGGAGATACGCAGTATTTT
TRBJ2-1 . . TRBV29-1 CSAKGGTVSYNEQFF TGCAGCGCAAAGGGGGGGACAGTATCCTACAATGAGCAGTTCTTC
TRBJ2-5 . few TRBV30 CAWSVGAVSETQYF TGTGCCTGGAGTGTAGGGGCAGTAAGCGAGACCCAGTACTTC
TRBJ1-5 . . TRBV28 CASRIPQGRGQPQHF TGTGCCAGCAGAATCCCTCAGGGTAGAGGTCAGCCCCAGCATTTT
TRBJ1-4 . few TRBV6-8 CASSPVATNEKLFF TGTGCCAGCAGCCCAGTAGCAACTAATGAAAAACTGTTTTTT
TRBJ2-6 . . TRBV11-3 CASSSTRSGANVLTF TGTGCCAGCAGCTCGACACGCTCTGGGGCCAACGTCCTGACTTTC
TRBJ2-7 TRBD1 . TRBV9 CASSVGTGGSYEQYF TGTGCCAGCAGCGTAGGTACAGGGGGTTCCTACGAGCAGTACTTC
TRBJ1-1 . medium-sized TRBV11-3 CASSLLRGRGEAFF TGTGCCAGCAGCTTGTTACGGGGGCGCGGTGAAGCTTTCTTT
TRBJ1-1 . few TRBV5-1 CASSTGQPGGTEAFF TGCGCCAGCAGCACTGGACAACCTGGGGGCACTGAAGCTTTCTTT
TRBJ1-3 . few TRBV29-1 CSVGGAGNTIYF TGCAGCGTTGGCGGTGCTGGAAACACCATATATTTT
TRBJ2-7 . medium-sized TRBV11-3 CASSPNSDSYEQYF TGTGCCAGCAGCCCTAATTCCGACAGCTACGAGCAGTACTTC
TRBJ2-1 . large TRBV11-3 CASSLRPGLGDEQFF TGTGCCAGCAGCTTGAGACCGGGCCTCGGGGATGAGCAGTTCTTC
TRBJ2-1 . . TRBV29-1 CSVGQPYNEQFF TGCAGCGTTGGGCAACCCTACAATGAGCAGTTCTTC
TRBJ2-2 TRBD2 . TRBV11-3 CASSLGGFAGELFF TGTGCCAGCAGCTTGGGGGGGTTCGCCGGGGAGCTGTTTTTT
TRBJ1-5 TRBD1 . TRBV12-5 CASAGGGAGNQPQHF TGTGCTAGTGCAGGGGGGGGCGCGGGGAATCAGCCCCAGCATTTT
TRBJ1-2 TRBD1 . TRBV11-3 CASSEPQGAVGYTF TGTGCCAGCAGCGAGCCTCAGGGGGCGGTTGGCTACACCTTC
TRBJ2-4 . few TRBV19 CASSIGGRNIQYF TGTGCCAGTAGTATAGGTGGACGAAACATTCAGTACTTC
TRBJ2-5 TRBD2 . TRBV19 CASSISPGRQETQYF TGTGCCAGTAGTATAAGCCCCGGGAGGCAAGAGACCCAGTACTTC
TRBJ2-1 . . TRBV11-3 CASSQATGDNEQFF TGTGCCAGCAGCCAAGCGACTGGAGACAATGAGCAGTTCTTC
TRBJ2-1 . few TRBV14 CASSQDRLSSYNEQFF TGTGCCAGCAGCCAAGACCGCCTATCCTCCTACAATGAGCAGTTCTTC
TRBJ1-2 TRBD1 few TRBV6-8 CASSFQGGAVTGYTF TGTGCCAGCAGTTTCCAGGGGGGGGCTGTAACTGGCTACACCTTC
TRBJ1-1 . few TRBV5-1 CASRVGEDNTEAFF TGCGCCAGCAGGGTGGGGGAGGATAACACTGAAGCTTTCTTT
TRBJ1-2 TRBD1 . TRBV25-1 CASSEAGTDYGYTF TGTGCCAGCAGTGAAGCGGGGACAGACTATGGCTACACCTTC
TRBJ1-6 TRBD1 few TRBV6-8 CASSPSFQGGSPLHF TGTGCCAGCAGCCCCTCTTTCCAGGGGGGTTCACCCCTCCACTTT
TRBJ2-1 . . TRBV30 CAWRPLPSDGSYNEQFF TGTGCCTGGAGACCCCTCCCCAGCGACGGCTCCTACAATGAGCAGTTCTTC